The rows below give T cell receptor beta chains drawn from one sample of a study of cytomegalovirus exposure and HLA in healthy donors. This table comes from immunoSEQ multiplex PCR, and its TCRdb copy is limited to in-frame clones, with some not included. This table holds roughly 50,000 clones. The source material was PBMCs. The receptors derive from a male donor in good health and CMV-seropositive. Each CDR3 is given with its conserved first and last residue. The order of the fields is J gene, D gene, V gene, CDR3 protein, CDR3 DNA. The D gene is left open where the match is weak.

J: TRBJ1-2; D: .; V: TRBV4-3; CDR3: CASSQDWGGNPYGYTF; DNA: TGCGCCAGCAGCCAAGATTGGGGGGGTAACCCCTATGGCTACACCTTC
J: TRBJ1-5; D: TRBD1; V: TRBV6-5; CDR3: CASSGTGTHQPQHF; DNA: TGTGCCAGCAGTGGGACAGGGACCCATCAGCCCCAGCATTTT
J: TRBJ2-2; D: .; V: TRBV7-3; CDR3: CASSPGTGELFF; DNA: TGTGCCAGCAGCCCGGGCACCGGGGAGCTGTTTTTT
J: TRBJ1-1; D: .; V: TRBV27; CDR3: CASSFGQTNTEAFF; DNA: TGTGCCAGCAGTTTTGGGCAAACGAACACTGAAGCTTTCTTT
J: TRBJ2-3; D: .; V: TRBV7-2; CDR3: CASSLEASFTDTQYF; DNA: TGTGCCAGCAGCTTAGAGGCTAGCTTCACAGATACGCAGTATTTT
J: TRBJ1-4; D: .; V: TRBV2; CDR3: CASRERVNDEKLFF; DNA: TGTGCCAGCAGGGAGAGGGTAAACGATGAAAAACTGTTTTTT
J: TRBJ2-7; D: .; V: TRBV7-3; CDR3: CASSFGQVPYGEQYF; DNA: TGTGCCAGCAGCTTTGGGCAGGTACCGTATGGCGAGCAGTACTTC
J: TRBJ2-3; D: .; V: TRBV7-9; CDR3: CASSEQVRERDTQYF; DNA: TGTGCCAGCAGCGAACAGGTTCGGGAGAGGGATACGCAGTATTTT
J: TRBJ2-1; D: TRBD1; V: TRBV7-3; CDR3: CASSQITGDEQFF; DNA: TGTGCCAGCAGCCAAATCACAGGGGACGAGCAGTTCTTC
J: TRBJ2-7; D: TRBD1; V: TRBV30; CDR3: CAYRGALYEQYF; DNA: TGTGCCTACAGGGGGGCCCTCTACGAGCAGTACTTC
J: TRBJ1-2; D: .; V: TRBV7-2; CDR3: CASSLLVPKGESNYGYTF; DNA: TGTGCCAGCAGCTTACTCGTACCCAAGGGAGAATCTAACTATGGCTACACCTTC
J: TRBJ1-4; D: .; V: TRBV7-8; CDR3: CASRTATNEKLFF; DNA: TGTGCCAGCCGGACAGCAACTAATGAAAAACTGTTTTTT
J: TRBJ2-7; D: TRBD2; V: TRBV18; CDR3: CASSPTPGGGEQYF; DNA: TGTGCCAGCTCACCTACCCCAGGCGGGGGCGAGCAGTACTTC
J: TRBJ2-7; D: TRBD1; V: TRBV25-1; CDR3: CASSESRTGGFSYEQYF; DNA: TGTGCCAGCAGTGAATCCAGGACAGGGGGATTCTCCTACGAGCAGTACTTC
J: TRBJ1-4; D: .; V: TRBV2; CDR3: CASSEAFPQFNEKLFF; DNA: TGTGCCAGCAGTGAAGCATTTCCACAGTTCAATGAAAAACTGTTTTTT
J: TRBJ2-7; D: .; V: TRBV4-3; CDR3: CASSLGTGLSYEQYF; DNA: TGCGCCAGCAGCCTGGGGACGGGACTCAGCTACGAGCAGTACTTC
J: TRBJ2-5; D: .; V: TRBV7-3; CDR3: CASSLGGALETQYF; DNA: TGTGCCAGCAGCTTAGGAGGGGCCTTAGAGACCCAGTACTTC
J: TRBJ1-1; D: .; V: TRBV18; CDR3: CASSPGRAPSGGAFF; DNA: TGTGCCAGCTCACCGGGCCGGGCCCCCTCAGGAGGAGCTTTCTTT
J: TRBJ2-3; D: .; V: TRBV2; CDR3: CASSGPLREDTQYF; DNA: TGTGCCAGCAGTGGGCCCCTCAGGGAAGATACGCAGTATTTT
J: TRBJ1-2; D: .; V: TRBV25-1; CDR3: CASRREGGYTF; DNA: TGTGCCAGCAGACGCGAGGGCGGCTACACCTTC
J: TRBJ1-5; D: TRBD1; V: TRBV30; CDR3: CAWTQGQGIGQPQHF; DNA: TGTGCCTGGACCCAGGGACAGGGGATAGGTCAGCCCCAGCATTTT
J: TRBJ2-7; D: TRBD2; V: TRBV30; CDR3: CAWRGLAGSNEQYF; DNA: TGTGCCTGGAGGGGACTAGCGGGGTCGAACGAGCAGTACTTC